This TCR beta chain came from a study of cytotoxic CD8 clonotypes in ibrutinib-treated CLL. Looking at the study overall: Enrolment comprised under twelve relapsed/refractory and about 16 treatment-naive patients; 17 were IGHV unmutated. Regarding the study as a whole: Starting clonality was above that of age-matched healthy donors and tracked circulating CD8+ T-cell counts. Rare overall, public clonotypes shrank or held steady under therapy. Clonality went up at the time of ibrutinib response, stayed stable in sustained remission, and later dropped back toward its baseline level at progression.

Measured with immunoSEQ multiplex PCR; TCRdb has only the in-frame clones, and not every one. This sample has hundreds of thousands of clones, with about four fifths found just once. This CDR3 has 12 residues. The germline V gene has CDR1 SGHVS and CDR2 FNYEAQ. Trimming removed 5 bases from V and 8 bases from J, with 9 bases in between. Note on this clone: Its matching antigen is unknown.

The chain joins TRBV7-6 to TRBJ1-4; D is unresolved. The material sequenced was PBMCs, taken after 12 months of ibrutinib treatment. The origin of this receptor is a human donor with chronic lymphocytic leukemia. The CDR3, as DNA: TGTGCCAGCAGCGGATGGGCCGAAAAACTGTTTTTT. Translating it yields CASSGWAEKLFF.